The entry that follows covers one T cell receptor beta chain sequence. This clone was counted only a few times. The antigen this receptor binds is unknown. Qualities for individual bases were not recorded, and no much larger clone is one base off. This sample stems from a study of T cells in localized non-small cell lung cancer (dated by TCRdb to 2019 to 2021). Turning to the overall study: The study analyzed T cell repertoires of roughly 220 early-stage NSCLC patients, comparing tumors and uninvolved tumor-adjacent lungs. Of the NSCLC patients, about 130 were male and about a hundred were female, and the mean age was about 69 years. All 250 or so NSCLC patients in the cohort were treatment-naive and had localized lung tumors that were resected. The full study reports these points: Uninvolved tumor-adjacent lung showed the highest T cell clonality, higher than tumor, which suggests more focused antigenic responses in the uninvolved tumor-adjacent lung. Because multi-region tumor sequencing was not performed, intratumor heterogeneity could not be ruled out. Because the study design was exploratory, TCR variables were selected using unadjusted p-values without false-discovery rate correction. Of the top 100 tumor clones, a median of 57 were detected in paired uninvolved adjacent lung; roughly 29 were also among that lung's top 100. Higher blood T cell density associated with longer overall survival, while higher adjacent-lung clonality associated with shorter survival.

CDR3 length: 11 amino acids, cysteine to phenylalanine. Only the CDR3 region is kept as DNA, spanning 33 bases read in frame from base 1. V loses 2 bases, J loses 2 bases, and the germline ends lie 1 base apart. Per the germline V gene, MNHNS is the CDR1 and SASEGT is the CDR2. The immunoSEQ Assay was used to sequence TCR beta CDR3 regions from DNA. The original pipeline was this. T cell density was computed as TCR beta template counts normalized to usable DNA estimated by amplifying housekeeping genes. Richness was estimated using the preseqR package, with extrapolation to 400,000 templates for PBMC samples and to 120,000 templates for tissue samples. Clonality was defined by subtracting Pielou's evenness from one. Tissue-enriched TCRs were identified through differential abundance testing performed on productive amino-acid clonotypes, with a minimum total count of 5 and an alpha of 0.1. Repertoire overlap between compartments was quantified with the Jaccard Index and Morisita Overlap Index. TCR beta CDR3s were clustered by GLIPH together with public tetramer-defined viral CDR3s, and at least three viral sequences plus V-gene enrichment were required for viral motifs. TCRdb carries this immuneACCESS record with in-frame sequences only. Its versions omit some clonotypes, under half of them owing to an unresolved V gene in the studies checked, with the rest unexplained. V and J calls plus clone size are reproduced from that table; the DNA served to infer D and trimming. The sample contains 100,000 to 150,000 clones, approximately 88% of them found a single time. The ten largest clones add up to 1.7% of the sample.

At diagnosis, tumor, uninvolved tumor-adjacent lung and peripheral blood were collected and then preserved as a mix of FFPE and fresh-frozen material. For TCR repertoire profiling, blood samples were analyzed as peripheral blood mononuclear cells. The rearrangement combines TRBV6-1 with TRBJ2-7; no confident D gene assignment can be made. Sequences were derived from peripheral blood, sampled before any cancer treatment. The TCR originated in an older female donor with stage I lung adenocarcinoma. The sequenced DNA is TGTGCCAGCAGTGAACCCTACGAGCAGTACTTC. It encodes CASSEPYEQYF.